One and the same sample provided the 5 T cell receptor beta chains below, sequenced in a study of regulatory T cells in long-lasting Graves disease. Time point denoted: persistent/refractory GD, antithyroid drugs over 5 years with positive TRAb. Making the TCR library involved RNA that had been extracted from PBMCs. Libraries of TCR beta came from iRepertoire HTBI primers plus Arm-PCR of CDR3 regions. TCRdb reanalysed the multiplex PCR reads using MiXCR and keeps one entry per CDR3 protein. Among 350,000 to 500,000 distinct CDR3 sequences listed, around a fifth were seen once. Sequencing used peripheral blood mononuclear cells (PBMCs), obtained when the disease was refractory, from a patient treated with antithyroid drugs. The receptors shown here come from a female donor with Graves disease.

The CDR3 nucleotides are TGCAGTGCGAGTCTAGACGGGCTCGGGGAGCTGTTTTTT. Residues: CSASLDGLGELFF. This chain links TRBV20-1 with TRBJ2-2; D gene uncertain. Trimming took 6 bases from V and 7 from J, leaving 15 bases between them. The CDR3 has 13 residues. Germline loops: CDR1 DFQATT, CDR2 SNEGSKA (reference sequence).

This sequence joins TRBV13 and TRBJ1-1; tentative D call: TRBD1 (6 bases). V was clipped by 5 bases and J by 0 bases, with 16 bases between them. CDR1 is PRHDT and CDR2 is FYEKMQ in the germline V gene (reference sequence). This CDR3 has 16 residues. CDR3 DNA: TGTGCCAGCAGCGCCTCCCGGGACACCATGAACACTGAAGCTTTCTTT. This codes for CASSASRDTMNTEAFF.

The sample holds many counts of this clonotype. The rearrangement joins TRBV5-8 to TRBJ2-5; D possibly corresponds to TRBD1 (6 bases). V dropped 4 bases and J dropped 2 bases, with 15 bases sitting between them. The CDR3 spans 15 residues. Germline V gene sequence: CDR1 SGHTS, CDR2 YDEGEE. The CDR3 nucleotides are TGTGCCAGCAGCCTGCCCGGGACAAAGCAAGAGACCCAGTACTTC. This encodes CASSLPGTKQETQYF.

The chain joins TRBV29-1 to TRBJ1-1, with 8 bases fitting TRBD1. The V gene's germline CDR1 is SQVTM and CDR2 ANQGSEA. The CDR3 contains 14 residues. V shed 7 bases and J 0 bases; nucleotides not matched to a gene: 7. In nucleotides, the CDR3 is TGCAGCGCCGGACAGGGATACATGAACACTGAAGCTTTCTTT. Its translation: CSAGQGYMNTEAFF.

This clonotype was seen many times. The J gene is TRBJ1-6, the V gene TRBV6-1, with D maybe TRBD1 (6 bases). V lost 7 bases, J lost 8 bases, and 18 bases lay in between. The CDR3 extends over 15 amino acids. Germline V lookup: CDR1 MNHNS, CDR2 SASEGT. The CDR3 here is CASNALTGSDSPLHF. Here the CDR3 DNA reads TGTGCCAGCAACGCACTTACAGGGTCCGATTCACCCCTCCACTTT.